This passage covers 24 T cell receptor beta chains from one sample sequenced in a study of cytomegalovirus exposure and HLA in healthy donors. Assay used: immunoSEQ multiplex PCR; TCRdb lists only in-frame clones, some missing. The sample holds more than 90,000 clones, around 85% seen once. Sequencing was carried out using PBMCs. The receptor set was obtained from a man between 18 and 35 years old in good health and CMV-seropositive.

CDR3 region: CASTNRGQGSYGYTF. The CDR3 region has the DNA TGTGCCAGCACTAACCGTGGACAGGGTAGCTATGGCTACACCTTC. This rearrangement joins TRBV6-5 to TRBJ1-2, with 8 bases fitting TRBD1. The CDR3 is 15 amino acids. The germline CDR1 and CDR2 sequences are MNHEY and SVGAGI. V dropped 7 bases and J dropped 4; count of bases not matched to a gene: 11.

The J gene is TRBJ2-5, the V gene TRBV19; tentative D call: TRBD1 (6 bases). V was trimmed by 3 bases and J by 4 bases, leaving 9 bases between them. Germline V gene lookup returns CDR1 LNHDA and CDR2 SQIVND (reference sequence). The CDR3 runs 13 residues. The CDR3 DNA reads TGTGCCAGTAGTATGGGCAGGGGAGAGACCCAGTACTTC. Amino acid sequence: CASSMGRGETQYF.

This chain joins TRBV18 and TRBJ1-5; 7 bases map to TRBD1. CDR3 length equals 14 residues. J lost 7 bases, V lost 2 bases, and 5 bases had no gene match. Germline V gene lookup returns CDR1 KGHSH and CDR2 LQKENI. In DNA, the CDR3 is TGTGCCAGCTCACCAGGGAACAGGGGCCAGCCCCAGCATTTT. Translating gives CASSPGNRGQPQHF.

The V and J genes are TRBV28 and TRBJ2-7, with 8 bases lining up with TRBD1. CDR3 length equals 15 residues. Germline lookup yields CDR1 MDHEN and CDR2 SYDVKM. V gave up 4 bases and J gave up 4 bases; unmatched junction bases: 9. CDR3 nucleotide sequence: TGTGCCAGCAGTTCCCCCGGACAGGGTTTTTACGAGCAGTACTTC. Translation gives CASSSPGQGFYEQYF.

The rearrangement links TRBV30 to TRBJ1-4; 8 bases are shared with TRBD1. The CDR3 has 17 residues. Trimming at V came to 7 bases and at J to 8 bases, leaving 21 bases not matched to a gene. Germline V gene sequence: CDR1 GTSNPN, CDR2 SVGIG (reference sequence). Here the CDR3 reads CAFQPLQRRGLEEKLFF. The CDR3 nucleotides are TGTGCCTTTCAACCATTACAACGCAGGGGGCTGGAGGAAAAACTGTTTTTT.

This chain joins TRBV5-4 and TRBJ1-2, with D maybe TRBD1 (5 bases). Trimming shortened V by 4 bases and J by 8 bases, and 15 bases separated the two germline ends. This CDR3 has 13 amino acids. From germline, CDR1 is SGHNT and CDR2 YYREEE (reference sequence). CDR3 residues: CASSQLGGYGYTF. For the CDR3, the DNA is TGTGCCAGCAGCCAGTTGGGGGGATACGGCTACACCTTC.

The V and J genes are TRBV7-6 and TRBJ2-1; 13 bases agree with TRBD2. Germline assignment: CDR1 SGHVS and CDR2 FNYEAQ. The CDR3 spans 19 residues. V dropped 5 bases and J dropped 0; count of bases not matched to a gene: 10. CDR3: CASSPGLAGTSSSYNEQFF. CDR3 DNA: TGTGCCAGCAGCCCGGGACTAGCGGGGACCTCGAGCTCCTACAATGAGCAGTTCTTC.

This chain joins TRBV27 and TRBJ1-6; D is possibly TRBD1 (5 bases). V shed 2 bases and J shed 8 bases, with 10 bases lying between them. Germline values: CDR1 MNHEY, CDR2 SMNVEV (reference sequence). The CDR3 is 14 residues long. The CDR3 here is CASSLQGTDSPLHF. CDR3 in DNA: TGTGCCAGCAGTTTACAGGGAACTGATTCACCCCTCCACTTT.

The chain is built from TRBV27 and TRBJ2-1; 9 bases align to TRBD2. The CDR3 runs 17 residues. The germline V gene encodes CDR1 MNHEY and CDR2 SMNVEV (reference sequence). Losses at the gene ends were 5 bases for V and 7 bases for J; bases not matched to a gene: 15. CDR3 sequence reads: CASSLRDRTAGGNEQFF. For the CDR3, the DNA is TGTGCCAGCAGTCTGAGGGACCGGACAGCGGGGGGAAATGAGCAGTTCTTC.

The chain joins TRBV6-4 to TRBJ1-2; tentative D call: TRBD1 (5 bases). Per the germline V gene, CDR1 is MRHNA and CDR2 is SNTAGT. V was trimmed by 9 bases and J by 0 bases, leaving 23 bases between them. This CDR3 contains 17 residues. The CDR3 region is CARIAGRVEGSNYGYTF. CDR3 in DNA: TGTGCCAGAATTGCAGGGAGGGTCGAGGGTTCTAACTATGGCTACACCTTC.

The chain carries TRBV11-2 and TRBJ2-2, with D unresolved. CDR1 is SGHAT and CDR2 is FQNNGV in the germline V gene. V was cut by 1 base and J by 2 bases, with 11 bases left in between. This CDR3 has 16 amino acids. The CDR3 reads CASSLVSTRNTGELFF. In DNA, the CDR3 is TGTGCCAGCAGCTTAGTGAGTACTCGAAACACCGGGGAGCTGTTTTTT. Full variable domain (remainder filled in from reference TRBV11-2 and TRBJ2-2): EAGVAQSPRYKIIEKRQSVAFWCNPISGHATLYWYQQILGQGPKLLIQFQNNGVVDDSQLPKDRFSAERLKGVDSTLKIQPAKLEDSAVYLCASSLVSTRNTGELFFGEGSRLTVL.

In its sample, this clone was seen a few times. The CDR3 DNA reads TGTGCCAGCAGCCAAAGCTTAGGGGAATACGAGCAGTACTTC. Amino acids: CASSQSLGEYEQYF. This rearrangement joins TRBV4-2 to TRBJ2-7, with a weak D call TRBD1 (5 bases). V lost 2 bases and J 4 bases, leaving 12 bases between the germline ends. Germline CDR1 and CDR2: LGHNA and YNFKEQ. The CDR3 extends over 14 amino acids.

The rearrangement links TRBV7-8 to TRBJ2-1; 10 bases are shared with TRBD1. J was trimmed by 1 base and V by 2 bases; bases with no gene match: 5. Germline V gene lookup returns CDR1 SGHVS and CDR2 FQNEAQ. This CDR3 spans 17 amino acids. CDR3 sequence reads: CASSLRGTGDSYNEQFF. As DNA, the CDR3 is TGTGCCAGCAGCTTACGGGGGACAGGGGATTCCTACAATGAGCAGTTCTTC.

The chain uses TRBV4-3 and TRBJ1-2; 10 bases align to TRBD1. The ends lost 4 bases at V and 6 bases at J; junction bases unmatched: 5. CDR1 LGHNA and CDR2 YSLEER come from the germline V gene. The CDR3 contains 14 residues. The CDR3, as DNA: TGCGCCAGCAGCCCTACTGGACAGGGGGATGGCTACACCTTC. Protein: CASSPTGQGDGYTF.

This clone was seen only once. The chain combines TRBV2 with TRBJ1-6; no clear D gene. Trimming shortened V by 6 bases and J by 8 bases, and 8 bases separated the two germline ends. The CDR3 is 12 amino acids. Germline values: CDR1 SNHLY, CDR2 FYNNEI. The CDR3 is CASRELHSPLHF. In DNA, the CDR3 is TGTGCCAGCAGAGAGCTCCATTCACCCCTCCACTTT.

This chain links TRBV10-3 with TRBJ1-1; D gene uncertain. Germline V gives CDR1 ENHRY, CDR2 SYGVKD. Trimming stripped 6 bases from V and 4 bases from J, with 15 bases between. The CDR3 covers 14 residues. CDR3 in DNA: TGTGCCATCAGGTTGCGGGTTTTGGGCACTGAAGCTTTCTTT. Residues: CAIRLRVLGTEAFF.

The chain uses TRBV4-2 and TRBJ1-2, with TRBD1 matching 7 bases. This CDR3 spans 15 amino acids. Germline V gene data show CDR1 as LGHNA and CDR2 as YNFKEQ. Trimming took 10 bases from V and 2 from J; bases not matched to a gene: 13. The CDR3 region is CATTGGTAYNYGYTF. The CDR3 nucleotides are TGTGCCACCACGGGGGGGACAGCCTACAACTATGGCTACACCTTC.

The chain joins TRBV4-1 to TRBJ2-1; TRBD2 might be the D (6 bases). Germline CDR1 MGHRA, CDR2 YSYEKL. The ends were cut back, 7 bases at V and 10 bases at J, with 29 bases in the middle. This CDR3 region has 17 residues. CDR3 coding DNA: TGCGCCAGCAACCCGCCCGGCGGGGATACATACCTGAGGGAGCAGTTCTTC. This encodes CASNPPGGDTYLREQFF.

The CDR3 loop reads CASSPTGNPNQPQHF. In DNA, the CDR3 is TGTGCCAGCTCACCGACAGGAAATCCCAATCAGCCCCAGCATTTT. The rearrangement links TRBV18 to TRBJ1-5; TRBD1 is a possible D gene (6 bases). The CDR3 extends over 15 amino acids. The germline gives CDR1 KGHSH, CDR2 LQKENI. With 3 bases removed from V and 3 bases from J, the gap between germline ends came to 12 bases.

The chain employs TRBV7-2 and TRBJ1-2; 10 nucleotides agree with TRBD1. The V gene end was trimmed by 5 bases and the J gene end by 8 bases; junction bases not matched to a gene: 8. This CDR3 spans 14 amino acids. The germline V gene has CDR1 SGHTA and CDR2 FQGNSA. This chain's CDR3 is CASSPWDRGGGYTF. Written as DNA, the CDR3 is TGTGCCAGCAGCCCCTGGGACAGGGGTGGCGGCTACACCTTC.

This clone appeared once. This chain links TRBV27 with TRBJ2-5; tentatively, D is TRBD2 (6 bases). Germline V gives CDR1 MNHEY, CDR2 SMNVEV (reference sequence). The CDR3 runs 16 residues. Trimming took 4 bases from V and 4 from J, leaving 19 bases between them. The CDR3 region has the DNA TGTGCCAGCAGTTCCTGGTTTGGGGGGACGCGAGAGACCCAGTACTTC. It yields the protein CASSSWFGGTRETQYF.

This chain joins TRBV5-1 and TRBJ1-5; D might be TRBD1 (6 bases). Deletions cut 1 base from V and 2 bases from J, with 19 bases between. The CDR3 spans 18 residues. Germline-derived CDR1 and CDR2 are SGHRS and YFSETQ. The CDR3 reads CASSLSGGARVGNQPQHF. The CDR3 DNA reads as TGCGCCAGCAGCTTGTCGGGGGGCGCGAGGGTGGGCAATCAGCCCCAGCATTTT.

This clone was seen more than once but under ten times. V usage is TRBV4-1 and J usage is TRBJ2-7; the D gene is possibly TRBD2 (6 bases). Trimming stripped 1 base from V and 7 bases from J, with 14 bases between. The CDR3 totals 14 residues. Germline V gene lookup returns CDR1 MGHRA and CDR2 YSYEKL. CDR3 region: CASSQGTTRREQYF. The CDR3 DNA reads TGCGCCAGCAGCCAAGGGACTACCCGGAGAGAGCAGTACTTC.

The chain uses TRBV4-3 and TRBJ2-7, with 10 bases that match TRBD1. Germline CDR1 LGHNA, CDR2 YSLEER. Trimming cost V 0 bases and J 6 bases; bases outside gene matches: 11. The CDR3 consists of 17 residues. CDR3: CASSQEVTGQGVGEQYF. The CDR3 DNA follows: TGCGCCAGCAGCCAAGAGGTTACAGGACAGGGGGTAGGCGAGCAGTACTTC.